Listed here are 26 T cell receptor beta chains from one sample, sequenced in a study of cytomegalovirus exposure and HLA in healthy donors. PCR used 60 Vbeta primers and 13 Jbeta primers. Method: immunoSEQ multiplex PCR; TCRdb's copy keeps in-frame clones and lacks some. The listing contains 150,000 to 200,000 clones. Sequencing used PBMCs. Receptor source: a woman between 18 and 30 years old in good health and CMV-seropositive.

The CDR3 region is CASSPNRGRVNTEAFF. The CDR3 nucleotides are TGTGCCAGCTCACCGAACAGGGGGCGAGTGAACACTGAAGCTTTCTTT. The J gene is TRBJ1-1, the V gene TRBV18; TRBD1 matches at 9 bases. V lost 3 bases to trimming and J lost 0 bases; unmatched junction nucleotides: 5. Germline CDR1 is KGHSH and CDR2 is LQKENI. The CDR3 extends over 16 amino acids.

This chain connects TRBV5-6 to TRBJ2-2; D remains unclear. This CDR3 contains 15 residues. Deletions cut 7 bases from V and 4 bases from J, with 17 bases between. CDR1 is SGHDT, CDR2 YYEEEE, per germline. CDR3 in DNA: TGTGCCAGCCAGAGGTCGAGGTCGGGCACCGGGGAGCTGTTTTTT. Residues: CASQRSRSGTGELFF.

The V gene is TRBV19, the J gene TRBJ2-2; 8 nucleotides agree with TRBD1. J lost 4 bases, V lost 6 bases, and 10 bases had no gene match. This CDR3 contains 16 residues. Germline V gives CDR1 LNHDA, CDR2 SQIVND (reference sequence). In DNA, the CDR3 is TGTGCCAGTAGGGGGGTTCAGGGGGCGAGCACCGGGGAGCTGTTTTTT. Translated: CASRGVQGASTGELFF.

The V call is TRBV6-1, the J call TRBJ2-2, with 8 bases that match TRBD2. The CDR3 extends over 15 amino acids. Germline V gene data show CDR1 as MNHNS and CDR2 as SASEGT. Germline trimming cut 3 bases from V and 6 bases from J; bases unmatched to any gene: 6. CDR3 sequence: CASSESSGGSGELFF. As DNA, the CDR3 is TGTGCCAGCAGTGAGAGCTCGGGGGGGTCCGGGGAGCTGTTTTTT.

The chain is built from TRBV2 and TRBJ2-3; 9 bases line up with TRBD2. The CDR3 contains 17 residues. The trim removed 3 bases at V and 2 bases at J, leaving 9 bases unmatched. From germline, CDR1 is SNHLY and CDR2 FYNNEI. This CDR3 reads CASSDWVAGDFTDTQYF. The CDR3 DNA reads TGTGCCAGCAGTGATTGGGTAGCGGGGGATTTCACAGATACGCAGTATTTT. Supplemented by reference TRBV2 and TRBJ2-3, the full variable domain reads EPEVTQTPSHQVTQMGQEVILRCVPISNHLYFYWYRQILGQKVEFLVSFYNNEISEKSEIFDDQFSVERPDGSNFTLKIRSTKLEDSAMYFCASSDWVAGDFTDTQYFGPGTRLTVL.

The J gene is TRBJ2-1, the V gene TRBV5-1; 10 positions match TRBD2. The V and J ends lost 4 bases and 4 bases, in that order; junction bases with no gene match: 5. The CDR3 has 15 amino acids. CDR1 SGHRS and CDR2 YFSETQ come from the germline V gene. The CDR3 DNA follows: TGCGCCAGCAGCATCGGACTAGCGGTGTACAATGAGCAGTTCTTC. Amino acids: CASSIGLAVYNEQFF.

V is TRBV7-9 and J is TRBJ2-1; perhaps TRBD1 as D (6 bases). The CDR3 has 14 residues. Germline lookup yields CDR1 SEHNR and CDR2 FQNEAQ (reference sequence). V gave up 3 bases and J gave up 7 bases, with 13 bases separating them. Here the CDR3 DNA reads TGTGCCAGCAGCTTTCGGACAGTGGGGAATGAGCAGTTCTTC. This sequence encodes CASSFRTVGNEQFF.

In nucleotides, the CDR3 is TGTGCCAGCATAGAGGAGCGGCCAGGCGAGCAGTACTTC. It yields the protein CASIEERPGEQYF. The chain combines TRBV2 with TRBJ2-7, with D possibly TRBD2 on 5 matching bases. Trimming removed 7 bases from V and 6 bases from J, with 16 bases in between. From germline, CDR1 is SNHLY and CDR2 FYNNEI. This CDR3 comprises 13 residues. Supplemented by reference TRBV2 and TRBJ2-7, the full variable domain reads EPEVTQTPSHQVTQMGQEVILRCVPISNHLYFYWYRQILGQKVEFLVSFYNNEISEKSEIFDDQFSVERPDGSNFTLKIRSTKLEDSAMYFCASIEERPGEQYFGPGTRLTVT.

The chain carries TRBV18 and TRBJ1-3; possible D gene TRBD1, 6 bases. CDR1 and CDR2 (germline): KGHSH, LQKENI. Trimming took 1 base from V and 0 from J, leaving 16 bases between them. The CDR3 consists of 18 residues. The DNA of the CDR3 is TGTGCCAGCTCACCACGATCCGGACAGAGTTTCTCTGGAAACACCATATATTTT. Translating it yields CASSPRSGQSFSGNTIYF.

The rearrangement uses TRBV6-5 and TRBJ1-5; TRBD1 is a possible D gene (5 bases). Trimming stripped 2 bases from V and 6 bases from J, with 17 bases between. The CDR3 length is 16 residues. Germline V gene sequence: CDR1 MNHEY, CDR2 SVGAGI. CDR3 sequence (DNA): TGTGCCAGCAGTTACGCTTACAAGGGGCGCATTCAGCCCCAGCATTTT. Translation: CASSYAYKGRIQPQHF.

The CDR3 DNA sequence: TGTGCCAGCAGTATCTACAGGGGTTATGGCTACACCTTC. As protein: CASSIYRGYGYTF. The rearrangement joins TRBV6-5 to TRBJ1-2; 7 nucleotides line up with TRBD1. This CDR3 comprises 13 residues. Per the germline V gene, CDR1 is MNHEY and CDR2 is SVGAGI. The V segment lost 5 bases and the J segment 5 bases; nucleotides outside the gene matches: 5.

The CDR3 reads CSAVDAGGEKLFF. CDR3 sequence (DNA): TGCAGCGCCGTTGACGCCGGAGGAGAAAAACTGTTTTTT. This chain joins TRBV29-1 and TRBJ1-4; D remains ambiguous. Between the trimmed V and J ends, which lost 7 bases and 8 bases, there was a span of 17 bases. This CDR3 is built from 13 residues. Germline CDR1 reads SQVTM; CDR2 reads ANQGSEA. The full variable domain, rest sourced from reference TRBV29-1 and TRBJ1-4, is SAVISQKPSRDICQRGTSLTIQCQVDSQVTMMFWYRQQPGQSLTLIATANQGSEATYESGFVIDKFPISRPNLTFSTLTVSNMSPEDSSIYLCSAVDAGGEKLFFGSGTQLSVL.

This chain joins TRBV5-1 and TRBJ2-7; D gene unclear. Germline CDR1 is SGHRS and CDR2 is YFSETQ. Trimming took 0 bases from V and 2 from J, leaving 9 bases between them. The length of the CDR3 is 14 residues. The CDR3 sequence: CASSLVQNTYEQYF. The CDR3 DNA is TGCGCCAGCAGCTTGGTTCAGAATACCTACGAGCAGTACTTC.

V and J are TRBV2 and TRBJ1-2; D is perhaps TRBD1 (5 bases). The CDR3 is made up of 15 amino acids. Per germline, CDR1 SNHLY and CDR2 FYNNEI. V shed 1 base and J shed 4 bases, with 13 bases lying between them. In nucleotides, the CDR3 is TGTGCCAGCAGTGAAGATAAGGGGAAGGGCTATGGCTACACCTTC. Its protein product is CASSEDKGKGYGYTF.

V and J are TRBV6-5 and TRBJ1-2; TRBD1 is a possible D gene (6 bases). V was shortened by 6 bases and J by 7 bases, with 12 bases between the two germline ends. In germline, CDR1 is MNHEY, CDR2 SVGAGI. The CDR3 has 12 residues. The CDR3 sequence: CASRRGKSGYTF. DNA of the CDR3: TGTGCCAGCAGAAGGGGGAAATCTGGCTACACCTTC.

The rearrangement links TRBV19 to TRBJ1-5, with D tentatively TRBD1 (5 bases). From germline, CDR1 is LNHDA and CDR2 SQIVND (reference sequence). Trimming stripped 3 bases from V and 8 bases from J, with 20 bases between. CDR3 length: 16 residues. CDR3: CASSMGFGVAGEPQHF. Written as DNA, the CDR3 is TGTGCCAGTAGTATGGGATTCGGGGTCGCGGGGGAGCCCCAGCATTTT.

The chain is built from TRBV9 and TRBJ2-1; maybe TRBD1 (6 bases). This CDR3 comprises 14 residues. V lost 3 bases, J lost 5 bases, and 12 bases lay in between. Germline values: CDR1 SGDLS, CDR2 YYNGEE. CDR3 protein: CASSARGFNNEQFF. The CDR3 DNA sequence: TGTGCCAGCAGCGCCAGGGGTTTTAACAATGAGCAGTTCTTC.

V gene TRBV29-1 combines with J gene TRBJ1-2; the D gene is possibly TRBD1 (6 bases). This CDR3 contains 11 residues. V was trimmed by 6 bases and J by 8 bases, leaving 13 bases between them. CDR1 is SQVTM and CDR2 is ANQGSEA in the germline V gene. For the CDR3, the DNA is TGCAGCGTACTCAGGGGTATGGGCTACACCTTC. Its translation is CSVLRGMGYTF.

V and J are TRBV7-2 and TRBJ2-1, with 8 bases that match TRBD2. The germline V gene has CDR1 SGHTA and CDR2 FQGNSA. The CDR3 has 17 amino acids. Losses at the gene ends were 5 bases for V and 7 bases for J; bases not matched to a gene: 16. As DNA, the CDR3 is TGTGCCAGCAGCCCGCTGCCGGGACTAGGTACTTCGAATGAGCAGTTCTTC. Protein sequence: CASSPLPGLGTSNEQFF.

The chain joins TRBV11-2 to TRBJ2-7; 7 bases match TRBD2. The V and J ends lost 7 bases and 4 bases, in that order; junction bases with no gene match: 13. The CDR3 spans 15 residues. Germline V gene sequence: CDR1 SGHAT, CDR2 FQNNGV. For the CDR3, the DNA is TGTGCCAGCACCCCGGTTGGCGGGAGTACGTACGAGCAGTACTTC. Translated: CASTPVGGSTYEQYF.

V is TRBV5-1 and J is TRBJ1-1; 11 positions agree with TRBD1. V dropped 3 bases and J dropped 5; count of bases not matched to a gene: 6. The CDR3 is 15 amino acids. Germline CDR1 SGHRS, CDR2 YFSETQ. The CDR3 sequence: CASSSGTGGRTEAFF. CDR3 bases: TGCGCCAGCAGCTCCGGGACAGGGGGTCGGACTGAAGCTTTCTTT.

The rearrangement uses TRBV6-1 and TRBJ2-3; maybe TRBD2 (6 bases). Trimming stripped 10 bases from V and 2 bases from J, with 13 bases between. The CDR3 is 13 residues long. CDR1 and CDR2 (germline): MNHNS, SASEGT. The CDR3 coding sequence is TGTGCCACGAAGGGCGGGACCACAGATACGCAGTATTTT. It yields the protein CATKGGTTDTQYF.

V usage is TRBV25-1 and J usage is TRBJ2-1, with TRBD1 identical over 9 bases. V lost 6 bases and J lost 2; bases outside the gene matches: 11. The CDR3 extends over 17 amino acids. Germline CDR1 and CDR2: MGHDK and SYGVNS. This CDR3 reads CASSSLEGQGPYNEQFF. CDR3 nucleotide sequence: TGTGCCAGCAGCTCCCTGGAGGGACAGGGACCCTACAATGAGCAGTTCTTC.

J is TRBJ2-1 and V is TRBV7-2; 13 bases fit TRBD2. This CDR3 region has 19 residues. V dropped 1 base and J dropped 8; count of bases not matched to a gene: 14. CDR1 is SGHTA, CDR2 FQGNSA, per germline. CDR3 loop: CASSLGGTPGLAGSHEQFF. The CDR3 DNA reads as TGTGCCAGCAGCTTAGGTGGTACCCCGGGACTAGCGGGGTCTCATGAGCAGTTCTTC.

The CDR3 loop reads CASSYSSGTYEQYF. The DNA for the CDR3 is TGTGCCAGCAGTTACTCTAGCGGGACCTACGAGCAGTACTTC. V gene TRBV6-5 combines with J gene TRBJ2-7; 8 bases fit TRBD2. Germline V gene data show CDR1 as MNHEY and CDR2 as SVGAGI. The CDR3 sequence is 14 residues long. V shed 0 bases, J shed 2 bases, and the junction held 0 bases outside the gene matches.

CDR3 nucleotide sequence: TGTGCCACCAGCAGAGATATAGAGACCCAGTACTTC. Its protein is CATSRDIETQYF. The chain links TRBV15 to TRBJ2-5; D is unclear. This CDR3 contains 12 residues. Trimming pared 0 bases from V and 4 bases from J, leaving 3 bases between. The germline CDR1 and CDR2 sequences are LNHNV and YYDKDF (reference sequence).